This entry concerns a single TCR beta chain. This sample is part of a study of technical replicates of blood from several donors. Losses at the gene ends were 4 bases for V and 3 bases for J; bases not matched to a gene: 11. Germline V gene lookup returns CDR1 KGHSH and CDR2 LQKENI. The length of the CDR3 is 17 residues. TCRdb keeps only in-frame clones here, not all; method: immunoSEQ multiplex PCR. Of tens of thousands of clones in the sample, about 96% are singletons; the top ten hold less than 0.45%. The clonotype was recovered from a human donor in good health. The sample was T cells isolated from PBMCs. V and J are TRBV18 and TRBJ1-2, with 10 positions matching TRBD1. The DNA of the CDR3 is TGTGCCAGCTCACGGCAAGGGACAGGGGATTTATACTATGGCTACACCTTC. This translates into CASSRQGTGDLYYGYTF.